The rows below give T cell receptor beta chains drawn from one sample of a study of CD8 T cells in ankylosing spondylitis. Each CDR3 protein gets one entry after TCRdb re-called the 5' RACE reads with MiXCR. The data hold about 390,000 distinct CDR3 sequences, with about a fifth observed a single time. Sequenced sample: blood, either unsorted or a sorted T cell fraction (not recorded which). These receptors came from a male donor with ankylosing spondylitis. Both conserved end residues are part of each CDR3. D genes are given only for firm matches. Clone size is stated in some rows and not others, as once, few, many or a class when expanded.

cdr3_aa cdr3_nt clone_size j_call d_call v_call
CASSLTMGGETQYF TGTGCCAGCAGCTTGACCATGGGCGGAGAGACCCAGTACTTC . TRBJ2-5 . TRBV5-6
CSARSQGGRGYTF TGCAGTGCTAGATCACAGGGTGGTCGCGGCTACACCTTC . TRBJ1-2 . TRBV20-1
CASSQGMENGGYTF TGTGCCAGCAGCCAAGGTATGGAGAATGGCGGCTACACCTTC . TRBJ1-2 . TRBV3-1
CASSYLRTSGSTETQYF TGTGCCAGCAGTTACCTTCGGACTAGCGGGAGTACAGAGACCCAGTACTTC . TRBJ2-5 TRBD2 TRBV6-2/TRBV6-3
CASSYQRLDMETQYF TGCGCCAGCAGCTACCAGCGTTTAGATATGGAGACCCAGTACTTC . TRBJ2-5 . TRBV5-1
CASSRRTDSPEAFF TGTGCCAGCAGTCGGAGAACAGACTCCCCAGAAGCTTTCTTT . TRBJ1-1 . TRBV12-3/TRBV12-4
CASSLVGGLYEQYF TGTGCCAGCAGCTTAGTCGGGGGGCTCTACGAGCAGTACTTC few TRBJ2-7 . TRBV7-2
CASSLRPGGLEQFF TGTGCCAGCAGCTTAAGGCCAGGGGGGTTAGAGCAGTTCTTC few TRBJ2-1 . TRBV7-2
CSARLLQSYNEQFF TGCAGTGCTAGACTACTCCAATCCTACAATGAGCAGTTCTTC . TRBJ2-1 . TRBV20-1
CASRGGDSFSNEQFF TGTGCCAGCAGGGGGGGGGACTCCTTCTCCAATGAGCAGTTCTTC few TRBJ2-1 TRBD2 TRBV9
CASSFSGLNNEQFF TGTGCCAGCAGTTTTAGCGGGTTGAACAATGAGCAGTTCTTC . TRBJ2-1 TRBD2 TRBV11-3
CASKLAGSTGELFF TGTGCCAGCAAACTAGCGGGATCCACCGGGGAGCTGTTTTTT few TRBJ2-2 TRBD2 TRBV11-2
CAAETSGVNQETQYF TGTGCCGCGGAGACTAGCGGGGTCAACCAAGAGACCCAGTACTTC many TRBJ2-5 TRBD2 TRBV6-8
CASSLRRAGGPTSYEQYF TGTGCCAGCAGTTTAAGGAGGGCGGGAGGGCCCACCTCCTACGAGCAGTACTTC few TRBJ2-7 TRBD2 TRBV12-3/TRBV12-4
CASSPRTGEEETQYF TGTGCCAGCAGCCCTCGGACAGGGGAAGAAGAGACCCAGTACTTC . TRBJ2-5 TRBD1 TRBV7-9
CSAPLAIYTDTQYF TGCAGTGCTCCCCTAGCGATATACACAGATACGCAGTATTTT many TRBJ2-3 . TRBV20-1
CASSRLPGTGGEAFF TGTGCCAGCAGCCGGTTGCCAGGGACCGGAGGTGAAGCTTTCTTT few TRBJ1-1 . TRBV7-2
CSVGEGAQPQHF TGCAGCGTTGGGGAGGGGGCACAGCCCCAGCATTTT . TRBJ1-5 TRBD1 TRBV29-1
CASSIPAGAGYNEQFF TGTGCCAGCAGTATCCCAGCGGGGGCGGGGTACAATGAGCAGTTCTTC few TRBJ2-1 TRBD2 TRBV5-6
CSAISGRAVSDTQYF TGCAGTGCGATTAGCGGGAGGGCCGTCTCAGATACGCAGTATTTT . TRBJ2-3 TRBD2 TRBV20-1
CASSASRWADTQYF TGTGCCAGCAGCGCAAGTCGGTGGGCAGATACGCAGTATTTT few TRBJ2-3 . TRBV7-2
CSAFGEVTQYF TGCAGTGCTTTCGGGGAGGTAACGCAGTATTTT few TRBJ2-3 . TRBV20-1
CASSLRMGGGTSYNEQFF TGCGCCAGCAGCTTGCGTATGGGCGGGGGTACCTCCTACAATGAGCAGTTCTTC many TRBJ2-1 TRBD2 TRBV5-1
CASSRPSGFSYNEQFF TGTGCCAGCAGCCGCCCCAGCGGGTTCTCCTACAATGAGCAGTTCTTC . TRBJ2-1 . TRBV11-2
CASSPWAKAYEQYF TGTGCCAGCAGTCCCTGGGCGAAAGCCTACGAGCAGTACTTC few TRBJ2-7 . TRBV12-3/TRBV12-4
CASSLWPTGELFF TGTGCCAGCAGTTTATGGCCCACCGGGGAGCTGTTTTTT few TRBJ2-2 . TRBV12-3/TRBV12-4
CATSRAGRNYGYTF TGTGCCACCAGCAGAGCGGGACGGAACTATGGCTACACCTTC . TRBJ1-2 . TRBV15
CSAGGWGTDTQYF TGCAGTGCTGGCGGTTGGGGCACAGATACGCAGTATTTT few TRBJ2-3 . TRBV20-1
CASSQDLAGGPTSYEQYF TGTGCCAGCAGCCAAGACTTAGCGGGAGGGCCTACGTCCTACGAGCAGTACTTC . TRBJ2-7 TRBD2 TRBV4-2
CASSSAGVQSREQFF TGTGCCAGCTCATCAGCGGGAGTTCAATCGCGTGAGCAGTTCTTC . TRBJ2-1 TRBD2 TRBV18
CASSLPGRVYYDGYTF TGCGCCAGCAGCTTGCCGGGGCGGGTGTATTATGATGGCTACACCTTC few TRBJ1-2 . TRBV5-1
CASSPKPQDYGYTF TGTGCCAGCTCACCAAAACCCCAGGACTATGGCTACACCTTC . TRBJ1-2 . TRBV18
CATSDTKQGNQPQHF TGTGCCACCAGTGACACAAAACAGGGAAATCAGCCCCAGCATTTT . TRBJ1-5 . TRBV24-1
CASSLGDPLRGIASYEQYF TGCGCCAGCAGCTTGGGGGATCCACTGCGCGGGATCGCCTCCTACGAGCAGTACTTC . TRBJ2-7 . TRBV5-1
CSVTRLAGATGELFF TGCAGCGTTACGAGACTAGCGGGGGCCACCGGGGAGCTGTTTTTT . TRBJ2-2 TRBD2 TRBV29-1